Below are 11 T cell receptor beta chains sequenced from a single sample in a study of blood T cell repertoires in COVID-19. This table comes from immunoSEQ multiplex PCR, and its TCRdb copy is limited to in-frame clones, with some not included. The table includes more than 25,000 clones, approximately 83% detected once. Sequencing input: peripheral blood. These receptors originate from a woman older than 75 with COVID-19, enrolled during active disease.

This chain joins TRBV5-1 and TRBJ2-3; possible D gene TRBD1, 6 bases. There are 15 residues in the CDR3. Germline CDR1 and CDR2: SGHRS and YFSETQ. V dropped 0 bases and J dropped 2 bases, with 10 bases sitting between them. The CDR3 sequence is CASSLDGGFTDTQYF. The CDR3 DNA follows: TGCGCCAGCAGCTTGGATGGGGGCTTCACAGATACGCAGTATTTT.

The chain links TRBV27 to TRBJ2-2, with 7 nucleotides matching TRBD2. Germline V gene lookup returns CDR1 MNHEY and CDR2 SMNVEV (reference sequence). The CDR3 is 17 amino acids. V gave up 5 bases and J gave up 3 bases; unmatched junction bases: 12. CDR3 sequence reads: CASSPARASGYTGELFF. The CDR3 DNA follows: TGTGCCAGCAGTCCCGCCCGGGCTAGCGGCTACACCGGGGAGCTGTTTTTT.

As for this clone: This CDR3 is also generated by other DNA sequences in the sample. The CDR3 DNA reads as TGTGCCGCCCAGGGTGCCGCAGGTCAGCCCCAGCATTTT. It specifies CAAQGAAGQPQHF. This sequence joins TRBV6-6 and TRBJ1-5; D is possibly TRBD1 (5 bases). CDR1 and CDR2 from the germline V gene are MNHNY and SVGAGI (reference sequence). CDR3 length: 13 amino acids. V lost 11 bases to trimming and J lost 6 bases, with 17 bases between them.

In this sample, this clone turned up once. This chain joins TRBV5-6 and TRBJ1-2; 7 nucleotides align to TRBD1. Germline values: CDR1 SGHDT, CDR2 YYEEEE. This CDR3 comprises 19 residues. V was pared by 2 bases and J by 0 bases, with 16 bases of the junction left unmatched. The CDR3 nucleotides are TGTGCCAGCAGCTTTGGAGGGGGCCGGATGGCGGCTCCTAACTATGGCTACACCTTC. This translates into CASSFGGGRMAAPNYGYTF.

CDR3 amino acids: CASSTIFQETQYF. The CDR3 DNA follows: TGTGCCAGCTCAACAATATTCCAAGAGACCCAGTACTTC. The chain combines TRBV18 with TRBJ2-5; D gene uncertain. The CDR3 is made up of 13 amino acids. Germline V gene sequence: CDR1 KGHSH, CDR2 LQKENI. V shed 5 bases and J shed 1 base, with 8 bases lying between them.

The chain links TRBV5-1 to TRBJ2-6; a possible D gene is TRBD2 (6 bases). Trimming took off 5 bases at V and 0 bases at J, with 12 bases between the two ends. The CDR3 extends over 16 amino acids. Germline values: CDR1 SGHRS, CDR2 YFSETQ. The CDR3 sequence: CASRRDSSSGANVLTF. In DNA form, the CDR3 reads TGCGCCAGCAGGAGGGACTCCAGCTCTGGGGCCAACGTCCTGACTTTC. The whole variable domain, filled in from reference TRBV5-1 and TRBJ2-6, reads KAGVTQTPRYLIKTRGQQVTLSCSPISGHRSVSWYQQTPGQGLQFLFEYFSETQRNKGNFPGRFSGRQFSNSRSEMNVSTLELGDSALYLCASRRDSSSGANVLTFGAGSRLTVL.

This clone was recorded only once. J is TRBJ1-4 and V is TRBV4-2, with TRBD1 identical over 9 bases. CDR3 length: 15 amino acids. Looked up from germline, CDR1 is LGHNA and CDR2 is YNFKEQ. V lost 6 bases and J lost 7; bases outside the gene matches: 9. The CDR3, as DNA: TGTGCCAGCAGGTCACCACAGGGGGCAACTGAAAAACTGTTTTTT. It translates to CASRSPQGATEKLFF.

The genes are TRBV2 and TRBJ1-1; 9 bases are a match to TRBD1. Per the germline V gene, CDR1 is SNHLY and CDR2 is FYNNEI. With 6 bases clipped from V and 4 bases from J, the junction kept 6 bases outside the gene matches. The CDR3 spans 14 residues. CDR3 protein: CASRPGQGGTEAFF. CDR3 DNA sequence: TGTGCCAGCAGGCCGGGACAGGGAGGCACTGAAGCTTTCTTT.

This chain joins TRBV5-1 and TRBJ2-3, with 9 bases that match TRBD2. The V gene's germline CDR1 is SGHRS and CDR2 YFSETQ. V shed 1 base and J 5 bases; nucleotides not matched to a gene: 8. The CDR3 loop spans 16 amino acids. The CDR3 protein is CASSLWRGGAKDTQYF. As DNA, the CDR3 is TGCGCCAGCAGCTTGTGGCGCGGGGGGGCTAAAGATACGCAGTATTTT.

This CDR3 is CASSGGGVDTQYF. The CDR3 DNA sequence: TGTGCCAGCAGCGGTGGGGGGGTAGATACGCAGTATTTT. The chain has TRBV9 and TRBJ2-3, with TRBD2 matching over 7 bases. V was pared by 3 bases and J by 5 bases, with 3 bases of the junction left unmatched. Per germline, CDR1 SGDLS and CDR2 YYNGEE. The CDR3 spans 13 residues. Full variable domain (remainder filled in from reference TRBV9 and TRBJ2-3): DSGVTQTPKHLITATGQRVTLRCSPRSGDLSVYWYQQSLDQGLQFLIQYYNGEERAKGNILERFSAQQFPDLHSELNLSSLELGDSALYFCASSGGGVDTQYFGPGTRLTVL.

About this clone: The same CDR3 arises from other DNA sequences in this sample as well. The chain recombines TRBV27 with TRBJ2-2; perhaps TRBD2 as D (6 bases). The ends were cut back, 2 bases at V and 5 bases at J, with 6 bases in the middle. This CDR3 comprises 13 residues. CDR1 and CDR2 (germline): MNHEY, SMNVEV (reference sequence). CDR3 bases: TGTGCCAGCAGTTTACGGGGGACCGGGGAGCTGTTTTTT. Protein: CASSLRGTGELFF.